This TCR beta chain emerged from a study of patients and donors after allogeneic stem cell transplantation. The CDR3 runs to 13 residues. Trimming pared 8 bases from V and 5 bases from J, leaving 15 bases between. At least ten counts were recorded for this clonotype. Via MiXCR, TCRdb re-called the RT-PCR reads, giving one row per CDR3 protein. The sample records roughly 10,000 distinct CDR3 sequences, 5.9% being singletons. The chain has TRBV12-3 or TRBV12-4 and TRBJ1-2; weak D call: TRBD1 (6 bases). The sequence was obtained from a human donor who was either an allogeneic HSCT recipient or a stem cell or donor lymphocyte infusion donor (not recorded which). It is not recorded whose cells these are; they may come from a transplant donor. Material: blood, either unsorted or a sorted T cell fraction (not recorded which). CDR3 sequence (DNA): TGTGCCAGCTCTATTGGGCAGGGGTATGGCTACACCTTC. It codes for CASSIGQGYGYTF.